This TCR beta chain originates from a study of Graves' ophthalmopathy and Graves' hyperthyroidism (dated by TCRdb to the late 2010s). Study-level background: Peripheral blood was collected at initial diagnosis, before any treatment. A discovery set of more than 90 patients (43 ophthalmopathy, 57 stable hyperthyroidism) was enrolled to explore V-J signatures distinguishing ophthalmopathy from hyperthyroidism. An independent validation cohort was composed of about 20 hyperthyroidism patients and 15 to 17 patients who later progressed from hyperthyroidism to ophthalmopathy. T-cell repertoires of thyroid tissue and blood were compared in 5 or 6 hyperthyroidism patients. After sampling, hyperthyroidism patients received methimazole starting at 30 mg daily, and ophthalmopathy patients received high-dose intravenous methylprednisolone. The roughly 100 discovery patients were divided at random into training and test sets in a 7:3 ratio. In total, some 140 blood samples were TCR-sequenced: roughly 45 ophthalmopathy, around 75 hyperthyroidism and some 17 hyperthyroidism-to-ophthalmopathy patients. The study used signatures of the TCR beta repertoire to tell Graves' ophthalmopathy apart from Graves' hyperthyroidism and to predict which patients would progress to ophthalmopathy.

The study at large found these results: In validation, the model predicted ophthalmopathy progression with about 70% sensitivity and approximately 72% specificity; around twelve predicted patients were CT-confirmed with GO in a median of about 7.1 months. Sample size was not predetermined statistically, and investigators were not blinded to group allocation. Ophthalmopathy was separated from stable hyperthyroidism by the 13-signature model with more than 85% sensitivity and 81% to 84% specificity in cross-validation and with 80%/75% in the test set. Most expanded thyroid clonotypes with a frequency above 0.001 also appeared in blood, which suggests that blood repertoires may reflect the immune response in the thyroid.

This clonotype is medium-sized (0.01 to 0.1%) in its sample. Its recognized antigen is unknown. No base qualities exist here, and no much larger clone lies one base off it. For repertoire sequencing, the TCR beta CDR3 regions were amplified from RNA transcripts. HTBI primers and the Qiagen OneStep RT-PCR kit were used in a first-round RT-PCR, which was followed by a second-round multiplex PCR, size selection and purification. The libraries underwent paired-end sequencing with 100 bp reads on an Illumina HiSeq2000. In the source study's methods: SOAPnuke was used to process the reads, removing any read that contained adapters or uncalled bases, had a mean Phred below 15, or lacked an exact match to the constant primer or identifier. High-quality paired reads were merged with COPE v1.2.5. Each unique nucleotide sequence was treated as a clonotype, and MiTCR v1.1 was used to align the clonotypes to the IMGT TRB V, D and J references. Only V-J combinations with frequency above 0.0001 were analysed, covering 98% to 99.2% of repertoires. For each V-J combination, a TCR clonal expansion and chaos score was defined as the ratio of F50 clonal expansion to chaos observed in the TCRdist matrix. Welch's t-statistics and random forest were used to reduce the features to about 12 V-J combinations, which were then used as input to a naive Bayes classifier. The similarity between thyroid and blood repertoires was quantified using the Morisita-Horn index. TCRdb took the public reads, trimmed them with fastp at Q25, ran MiXCR for clone calling and kept in-frame beta chains. Identical CDR3 protein sequences are pooled into one entry, listed with their most common genes and DNA. It is TCRdb's table, rather than the study itself, that gives the V and J calls and clone size. The sample table records about 16,000 distinct CDR3 sequences; 46% of these occur just once. The leading ten clones occupy about 25% of the sample.

The CDR3 runs 12 residues from the cysteine to the phenylalanine. The retained sequence is limited to the CDR3, 36 bases, with the frame set at the first base. CDR1 and CDR2 are read off the germline V gene (reference sequence) as LNHNV and YYDKDF. V is clipped by 4 bases and J by 7 bases, and the sequence between their germline boundaries is 7 bases long. A patient counted as having stable hyperthyroidism if there was no progression to ophthalmopathy within 18 months of follow-up. Hyperthyroidism patients were newly diagnosed, were aged 18 to 65 years, and had a disease duration under 2 months. Patients with other autoimmune diseases, uncontrolled infections, pregnancy or lactation were excluded. Diagnosis relied on clinical symptoms, serum thyroxine, TRAb, thyroid ultrasound and orbital computed tomography. PBMCs were isolated from about 10 ml of fresh peripheral blood by Ficoll-Paque density gradient centrifugation. Total RNA was extracted with Trizol reagent and quality-checked on an Agilent 2100 Bioanalyzer.

The sample was peripheral blood. Here the chain combines TRBV15 and TRBJ2-2, with the D gene too uncertain to name. This clonotype was sampled from a woman between 35 and 50 years old with stable Graves' hyperthyroidism. Donor details come from another sample of the same person, matched by shared clones. The DNA is TGTGCCACCAGCATAATACACGGGGAGCTGTTTTTT. Its product reads: CATSIIHGELFF.